This T cell receptor beta chain was profiled in a study of blood T cell repertoires in COVID-19. The overall study: From the United States, Italy and Spain came samples of acute and convalescent COVID-19.

This CDR3 contains 19 residues. V lost 5 bases and J 1 base, leaving 26 bases between the germline ends. Germline assignment: CDR1 MGHRA and CDR2 YSYEKL. Sequencing used immunoSEQ multiplex PCR; TCRdb keeps in-frame clones, though not all of them. The sample contains 200,000 or so clones, approximately 90% of which appear only once. The receptor was derived from a man in his 60s with COVID-19, enrolled during active disease. The chain is built from TRBV4-1 and TRBJ2-5, with a weak D call TRBD2 (6 bases). The sequenced sample was peripheral blood. Here the CDR3 reads CASSYGVQGRSGRQETQYF. The CDR3 bases are TGCGCCAGCAGCTACGGAGTCCAGGGACGGAGCGGGCGCCAAGAGACCCAGTACTTC.